Following are 27 T cell receptor beta chains from one sample sequenced in a study of T cell repertoires in cytomegalovirus infection. TCRdb re-called the reads with MiXCR, one entry per CDR3 protein. The sample carries fewer than 550,000 distinct CDR3 sequences, approximately 15% recorded once. Sequenced sample: CD8+ T cells from PBMCs. These receptors all come from a human donor in good health (CMV status not recorded). Some clones in this sample may be carry-over from other donors' samples.

This clonotype was counted ten times or more. The J gene is TRBJ2-1, the V gene TRBV28, with D possibly matching TRBD2 (6 bases). Trimming left V 8 bases short and J 4 bases short, with 18 bases between. Germline CDR1 and CDR2: MDHEN and SYDVKM. The CDR3 extends over 15 amino acids. The CDR3 DNA is TGTGCCAGCTCAGGGAGGTCCTCGCTTTACAATGAGCAGTTCTTC. It yields the protein CASSGRSSLYNEQFF. The whole variable domain, filled in from reference TRBV28 and TRBJ2-1, reads DVKVTQSSRYLVKRTGEKVFLECVQDMDHENMFWYRQDPGLGLRLIYFSYDVKMKEKGDIPEGYSVSREKKERFSLILESASTNQTSMYLCASSGRSSLYNEQFFGPGTRLTVL.

V usage is TRBV29-1 and J usage is TRBJ2-7, with D maybe TRBD2 (6 bases). Trimming stripped 4 bases from V and 6 bases from J, with 16 bases between. The CDR3 length is 13 residues. CDR1 SQVTM and CDR2 ANQGSEA come from the germline V gene. The CDR3 DNA follows: TGCAGCGTTGGGGGGAGTCAGGAGGGCGAGCAGTACTTC. Translating it yields CSVGGSQEGEQYF.

This clonotype was found many times. J is TRBJ2-7 and V is TRBV7-9, with D maybe TRBD1 (6 bases). CDR1 and CDR2 from the germline V gene are SEHNR and FQNEAQ (reference sequence). Trimming cost V 5 bases and J 5 bases, with 7 bases left between them. The CDR3 runs 11 residues. CDR3 sequence (DNA): TGTGCCAGCAGCCGACAGGACGAGCAGTACTTC. It is translated as CASSRQDEQYF.

This chain uses TRBV6-2 or TRBV6-3 with TRBJ1-6, with D hard to call. The V gene's germline CDR1 is MNHEY and CDR2 SVGEGT. The CDR3 runs 14 residues. The V and J ends lost 2 bases and 7 bases respectively, with 9 bases between them. CDR3 protein: CASSYPNRNSPLHF. As DNA, the CDR3 is TGTGCCAGCAGTTACCCGAACAGAAATTCACCCCTCCACTTT.

This clonotype was recorded many times. The chain is built from TRBV7-6 and TRBJ2-1; the D gene is possibly TRBD2 (6 bases). The CDR3 is 12 residues long. The germline CDR1 and CDR2 sequences are SGHVS and FNYEAQ. V lost 6 bases and J lost 5, with 8 bases in between. The CDR3 DNA sequence: TGTGCCAGCAGGGGGGGAAACAATGAGCAGTTCTTC. Its translation: CASRGGNNEQFF.

Many counts were recorded for this clonotype. V usage is TRBV7-9 and J usage is TRBJ2-3; D gene ambiguous. This CDR3 has 15 amino acids. Germline V gives CDR1 SEHNR, CDR2 FQNEAQ (reference sequence). The germline V and J ends were trimmed by 5 bases and 2 bases, with 14 bases remaining between them. CDR3 DNA sequence: TGTGCCAGCAGCATAACCGTTAGCCCCACAGATACGCAGTATTTT. It yields the protein CASSITVSPTDTQYF.

On this clonotype itself: This may be a read error: a much more frequent sequence differs by one nucleotide. The rearrangement links TRBV6-8 to TRBJ1-2; 7 bases match TRBD1. The CDR3 contains 14 residues. Trimming removed 4 bases from V and 3 bases from J; junction bases left unmatched: 5. Germline V CDR1 and CDR2: MNHGY, SAAAGT. CDR3 sequence reads: CASSSSDRDYGYTF. CDR3 in DNA: TGTGCCAGCAGTTCCTCCGACAGGGACTATGGCTACACCTTC.

This clonotype has just a few counts. The V call is TRBV6-5, the J call TRBJ2-3; D perhaps matches TRBD1 (5 bases). The CDR3 has 16 amino acids. Germline CDR1 reads MNHEY; CDR2 reads SVGAGI. The V end was cut by 5 bases, the J end by 0 bases, with 15 bases between. CDR3 DNA sequence: TGTGCCAGCAGTCCCCAAAGGGGCTTTAGCACAGATACGCAGTATTTT. This encodes CASSPQRGFSTDTQYF.

This clonotype was seen a handful of times. V gene TRBV13 combines with J gene TRBJ2-1, with TRBD2 matching over 7 bases. The V gene end was trimmed by 4 bases and the J gene end by 2 bases; junction bases not matched to a gene: 8. The CDR3 is 16 amino acids. Germline assignment: CDR1 PRHDT and CDR2 FYEKMQ (reference sequence). The CDR3: CASSSLSGTPYNEQFF. CDR3 DNA sequence: TGTGCCAGCAGCTCGTTGAGCGGGACCCCCTACAATGAGCAGTTCTTC.

This clonotype has just a few counts. The chain recombines TRBV4-1 with TRBJ2-5, with TRBD1 matching 7 bases. From germline, CDR1 is MGHRA and CDR2 YSYEKL. J gave up 12 bases and V 1 base, and 11 bases lay outside the gene matches. The CDR3 covers 14 residues. The CDR3 DNA follows: TGCGCCAGCAGCCAAGGAGAGGGGACAGATCCAAAGTACTTC. Translating it yields CASSQGEGTDPKYF.

This clonotype was observed a few times. The gene calls are TRBV20-1 and TRBJ2-3; a weak D match, TRBD1 (6 bases). This CDR3 comprises 19 residues. Trimming pared 2 bases from V and 2 bases from J, leaving 26 bases between. CDR1 is DFQATT and CDR2 is SNEGSKA in the germline V gene (reference sequence). CDR3 protein: CSARSPDLRLQGITDTQYF. In DNA form, the CDR3 reads TGCAGTGCTAGATCACCAGATCTGAGATTGCAGGGGATCACAGATACGCAGTATTTT.

V gene TRBV20-1 combines with J gene TRBJ2-3; 7 nucleotides match TRBD1. CDR3 size: 16 residues. V gave up 0 bases and J gave up 2 bases; unmatched junction bases: 8. Germline CDR1 DFQATT, CDR2 SNEGSKA (reference sequence). CDR3 region: CSARDEGAGTTDTQYF. DNA for the CDR3: TGCAGTGCTAGAGATGAGGGGGCAGGAACCACAGATACGCAGTATTTT.

The V and J genes are TRBV19 and TRBJ2-7; D might be TRBD2 (6 bases). Germline V CDR1 and CDR2: LNHDA, SQIVND (reference sequence). The germline V and J ends were trimmed by 1 base and 2 bases, with 12 bases remaining between them. The CDR3 length is 15 residues. The CDR3 region has the DNA TGTGCCAGTAGTATAGGCGGGGACGGAGCCTACGAGCAGTACTTC. Encoded protein: CASSIGGDGAYEQYF.

This clonotype was detected a few times. This rearrangement joins TRBV15 to TRBJ2-7; D is perhaps TRBD2 (5 bases). Trimming removed 1 base from V and 2 bases from J, with 9 bases in between. Germline V gene sequence: CDR1 LNHNV, CDR2 YYDKDF (reference sequence). This CDR3 is built from 14 residues. CDR3 coding DNA: TGTGCCACCAGCAGAGCTCGGGATACCTACGAGCAGTACTTC. Translated, it gives CATSRARDTYEQYF.

The chain is built from TRBV11-3 and TRBJ2-6; 9 bases match TRBD2. The germline V gene encodes CDR1 SGHNT and CDR2 YENEEA. The CDR3 sequence is 15 residues long. The trim removed 11 bases at V and 3 bases at J, leaving 8 bases unmatched. The chain's CDR3 is CAGGGEKFGANVLTF. CDR3 coding DNA: TGTGCCGGCGGGGGGGAGAAGTTTGGGGCCAACGTCCTGACTTTC.

The sample holds many counts of this clonotype. The chain carries TRBV7-3 and TRBJ2-1; the D gene could be TRBD1 or TRBD2 (6 bases each). Germline CDR1 SGHTA, CDR2 FQGTGA. This CDR3 region has 13 residues. Trimming removed 3 bases from V and 9 bases from J, with 12 bases in between. CDR3: CASSFLGGTEQFF. In DNA, the CDR3 is TGTGCCAGCAGCTTCCTCGGGGGCACTGAGCAGTTCTTC.

This chain joins TRBV19 and TRBJ1-2, with 7 bases fitting TRBD1. CDR1 and CDR2 from the germline V gene are LNHDA and SQIVND (reference sequence). V was pared by 2 bases and J by 2 bases, with 5 bases of the junction left unmatched. The CDR3 runs to 15 residues. DNA of the CDR3: TGTGCCAGTAGTATATACGACAGGGAGAACTATGGCTACACCTTC. Translated, it gives CASSIYDRENYGYTF.

J is TRBJ2-1 and V is TRBV5-6; TRBD2 aligns across 11 bases. The germline CDR1 and CDR2 sequences are SGHDT and YYEEEE. V dropped 0 bases and J dropped 4; count of bases not matched to a gene: 6. The CDR3 length is 17 residues. CDR3 residues: CASSLGVAGGLYNEQFF. The DNA of the CDR3 is TGTGCCAGCAGCTTGGGGGTAGCGGGGGGGCTTTACAATGAGCAGTTCTTC.

This clonotype occurred a few times. The chain links TRBV6-2 or TRBV6-3 to TRBJ1-1; no clear D gene. CDR1 and CDR2 from the germline V gene are MNHEY and SVGEGT. This CDR3 spans 12 amino acids. The germline V and J ends were trimmed by 6 bases and 0 bases, with 5 bases remaining between them. The CDR3 reads CASSKLNTEAFF. CDR3 bases: TGTGCCAGCAGCAAACTGAACACTGAAGCTTTCTTT.

The gene calls are TRBV7-9 and TRBJ1-6, with TRBD1 as a possible D gene (6 bases). Germline V gene data show CDR1 as SEHNR and CDR2 as FQNEAQ (reference sequence). V dropped 4 bases and J dropped 9 bases, with 10 bases sitting between them. The CDR3 loop spans 13 amino acids. Written as DNA, the CDR3 is TGTGCCAGCAGCTCTCCAGGGGTTTCACCCCTCCACTTT. Translating it yields CASSSPGVSPLHF.

The chain recombines TRBV7-9 with TRBJ2-2, with D unclear. Germline V gene data show CDR1 as SEHNR and CDR2 as FQNEAQ (reference sequence). Trimming shortened V by 7 bases and J by 8 bases, and 14 bases separated the two germline ends. This CDR3 comprises 13 residues. As DNA, the CDR3 is TGTGCCAGCACCACCAACATCGAAGGGGAGCTGTTTTTT. It specifies CASTTNIEGELFF.

CDR3 amino acids: CASRLGELENDNEQFF. DNA of the CDR3: TGTGCCAGCAGACTCGGGGAACTAGAAAACGACAATGAGCAGTTCTTC. The chain employs TRBV9 and TRBJ2-1, with D maybe TRBD2 (5 bases). CDR3 length: 16 amino acids. Deletions cut 5 bases from V and 5 bases from J, with 20 bases between. Germline V gene lookup returns CDR1 SGDLS and CDR2 YYNGEE.

In this sample, this clonotype turned up a few times. The rearrangement uses TRBV20-1 and TRBJ2-1, with D unclear. Germline values: CDR1 DFQATT, CDR2 SNEGSKA (reference sequence). Trimming stripped 5 bases from V and 3 bases from J, with 8 bases between. The CDR3 is 12 amino acids. CDR3 DNA sequence: TGCAGTGCTTTCGAAGGCTACAATGAGCAGTTCTTC. Its protein product is CSAFEGYNEQFF.

This clonotype was counted between two and nine times. The V and J genes are TRBV5-1 and TRBJ1-6; possibly TRBD1 for D (5 bases). The CDR3 is made up of 15 amino acids. Germline CDR1 SGHRS, CDR2 YFSETQ. Trimming took off 2 bases at V and 8 bases at J, with 14 bases between the two ends. The CDR3 bases are TGCGCCAGCAGCTTCGGGACGAGTCAAGATTCACCCCTCCACTTT. Translating it yields CASSFGTSQDSPLHF. The whole variable domain, remainder taken from reference TRBV5-1 and TRBJ1-6, is KAGVTQTPRYLIKTRGQQVTLSCSPISGHRSVSWYQQTPGQGLQFLFEYFSETQRNKGNFPGRFSGRQFSNSRSEMNVSTLELGDSALYLCASSFGTSQDSPLHFGNGTRLTVT.

The chain recombines TRBV20-1 with TRBJ2-7, with D perhaps matching TRBD1 or TRBD2 (6 bases each). The CDR3 has 14 amino acids. Trimming pared 2 bases from V and 3 bases from J, leaving 14 bases between. CDR1 is DFQATT and CDR2 is SNEGSKA in the germline V gene (reference sequence). The CDR3 region is CSARYSGGGYEQYF. The CDR3 DNA is TGCAGTGCTAGATATAGCGGAGGGGGCTACGAGCAGTACTTC.

The chain employs TRBV18 and TRBJ1-5; D is uncertain. Germline-derived CDR1 and CDR2 are KGHSH and LQKENI. Trimming stripped 3 bases from V and 9 bases from J, with 21 bases between. This CDR3 comprises 16 residues. The CDR3 DNA sequence: TGTGCCAGCTCACCGGGGAGTCCGGCGGACTTAAGGCCCCAGCATTTT. Its translation is CASSPGSPADLRPQHF.

This clonotype has just a few counts. The rearrangement uses TRBV9 and TRBJ2-7; perhaps TRBD1 as D (5 bases). CDR3 size: 13 residues. The germline V and J ends were trimmed by 2 bases and 7 bases, with 13 bases remaining between them. The germline V gene encodes CDR1 SGDLS and CDR2 YYNGEE. This CDR3 reads CASSVGHTREQYF. DNA for the CDR3: TGTGCCAGCAGCGTGGGGCACACCCGGGAGCAGTACTTC.